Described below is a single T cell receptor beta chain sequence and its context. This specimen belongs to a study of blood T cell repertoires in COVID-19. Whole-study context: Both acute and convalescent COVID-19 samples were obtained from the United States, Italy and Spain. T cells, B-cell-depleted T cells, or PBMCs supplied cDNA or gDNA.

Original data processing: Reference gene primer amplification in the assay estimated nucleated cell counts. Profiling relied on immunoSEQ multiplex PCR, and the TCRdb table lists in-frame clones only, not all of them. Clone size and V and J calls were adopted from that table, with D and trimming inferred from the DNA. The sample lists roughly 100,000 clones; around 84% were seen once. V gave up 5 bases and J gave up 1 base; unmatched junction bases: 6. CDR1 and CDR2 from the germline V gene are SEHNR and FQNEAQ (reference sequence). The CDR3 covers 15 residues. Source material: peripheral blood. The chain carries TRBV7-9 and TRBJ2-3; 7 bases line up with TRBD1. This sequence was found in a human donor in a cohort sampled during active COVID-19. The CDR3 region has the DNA TGTGCCAGCAGCAAAGGACAGGCGGGCACAGATACGCAGTATTTT. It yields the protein CASSKGQAGTDTQYF.